What follows are 11 T cell receptor beta chains derived from one specimen sequenced in a study of T cells in Graves' hyperthyroidism and ophthalmopathy. TCR beta CDR3 regions were amplified from RNA. In the first-round RT-PCR of the TCR CDR3, the HTBI primer set was used. TCRdb independently ran MiXCR on the multiplex PCR reads; one entry per CDR3 protein. Among approximately 590,000 distinct CDR3 sequences, about 15% were seen once, and the ten largest hold under 7.5%. Input material: blood. These receptors came from a woman in her twenties or thirties with Graves' hyperthyroidism.

The V and J genes are TRBV6-9 and TRBJ1-6, with a weak D call TRBD1 (6 bases). Germline CDR1 and CDR2: MNHGY and SVAAGI. The CDR3 runs to 17 residues. Trimming removed 3 bases at V and 9 bases at J, with 21 bases between. As DNA, the CDR3 is TGTGCCAGCAGTTACTCAATTCAGGGGCCGTTGCTTTCACCCCTCCACTTT. This gives the protein CASSYSIQGPLLSPLHF.

This clonotype was observed at least ten times. The chain recombines TRBV10-3 with TRBJ2-1, with TRBD1 identical over 8 bases. This CDR3 spans 14 amino acids. Trimming cost V 0 bases and J 6 bases; bases outside gene matches: 1. Germline V CDR1 and CDR2: ENHRY, SYGVKD. The CDR3 DNA is TGTGCCATCAGTGAGTCTACAGGGGGCAATGAGCAGTTCTTC. This codes for CAISESTGGNEQFF.

This sequence joins TRBV11-1 and TRBJ1-2; tentative D call: TRBD1 (6 bases). Germline CDR1 reads SGHAT; CDR2 reads FQDESV (reference sequence). There are 15 residues in the CDR3. V dropped 1 base and J dropped 4 bases, with 13 bases sitting between them. CDR3 sequence: CASSLGQAQIYGYTF. The CDR3 DNA sequence: TGTGCCAGCAGCTTAGGACAGGCCCAAATCTATGGCTACACCTTC.

This clonotype was seen a few times. The chain has TRBV27 and TRBJ1-6; 7 bases map to TRBD1. This CDR3 spans 14 amino acids. The ends lost 4 bases at V and 9 bases at J; junction bases unmatched: 6. Germline loops: CDR1 MNHEY, CDR2 SMNVEV (reference sequence). This chain's CDR3 is CASSSNDRASPLHF. The CDR3 DNA sequence: TGTGCCAGCAGTTCAAATGACAGGGCTTCACCCCTCCACTTT.

This clonotype has more than one count but fewer than ten. A much larger clone lies a single base off, so this may be a read error. V is TRBV12-3 or TRBV12-4 and J is TRBJ1-1; D is unclear. This CDR3 has 12 amino acids. Trimming removed 6 bases at V and 5 bases at J, with 10 bases between. The CDR3 loop is CASRSQETEAFF. The CDR3 coding sequence is TGTGCCAGCAGGTCTCAGGAAACTGAAGCTTTCTTT.

The J gene is TRBJ2-3, the V gene TRBV28; 11 bases are shared with TRBD2. The CDR3 is made up of 16 amino acids. Per germline, CDR1 MDHEN and CDR2 SYDVKM. J was trimmed by 6 bases and V by 4 bases; bases with no gene match: 9. The CDR3 coding sequence is TGTGCCAGCAGTTCCAGTAGCGGGAGGGCCGGGGATACGCAGTATTTT. Amino acid sequence: CASSSSSGRAGDTQYF.

This clonotype was detected many times. V usage is TRBV30 and J usage is TRBJ1-2; no clear D. This CDR3 comprises 12 residues. Deletions cut 1 base from V and 6 bases from J, with 9 bases between. The V gene's germline CDR1 is GTSNPN and CDR2 SVGIG (reference sequence). In DNA form, the CDR3 reads TGTGCCTGGAGTGGCCGTAGGGATGGCTACACCTTC. It codes for CAWSGRRDGYTF.

There are many counts of this clonotype. The chain links TRBV20-1 to TRBJ2-1; TRBD2 matches at 11 bases. With V trimmed by 6 bases and J by 0 bases, 10 bases remained unmatched. The CDR3 is made up of 17 amino acids. Germline loops: CDR1 DFQATT, CDR2 SNEGSKA (reference sequence). The CDR3 sequence is CSAIGGTSGTSYNEQFF. CDR3 DNA sequence: TGCAGTGCCATTGGAGGGACTAGCGGAACCTCCTACAATGAGCAGTTCTTC.

The table lists this clonotype with a few counts. This chain uses TRBV2 with TRBJ1-2; TRBD1 matches 7 bases. Germline CDR1 is SNHLY and CDR2 is FYNNEI. Trimming cost V 6 bases and J 3 bases; bases outside gene matches: 19. CDR3 length: 18 residues. CDR3 amino acids: CASRNSRPTGTADYGYTF. As DNA, the CDR3 is TGTGCCAGCAGAAACTCACGACCGACCGGGACAGCCGACTATGGCTACACCTTC.

The chain recombines TRBV28 with TRBJ1-5; 10 positions match TRBD1. V gave up 4 bases and J gave up 4 bases; unmatched junction bases: 10. The CDR3 has 17 amino acids. Germline CDR1 reads MDHEN; CDR2 reads SYDVKM. For the CDR3, the DNA is TGTGCCAGCAGTTCCCCCGCGACAGGGGGCGGTAATCAGCCCCAGCATTTT. This gives the protein CASSSPATGGGNQPQHF.

The chain couples TRBV27 to TRBJ1-6; perhaps TRBD1 as D (5 bases). Germline values: CDR1 MNHEY, CDR2 SMNVEV (reference sequence). The length of the CDR3 is 15 residues. V was cut by 8 bases and J by 4 bases, with 15 bases left in between. This chain's CDR3 is CASHSHGGYNSPLHF. CDR3 in DNA: TGTGCCAGCCACTCACACGGGGGTTATAATTCACCCCTCCACTTT.